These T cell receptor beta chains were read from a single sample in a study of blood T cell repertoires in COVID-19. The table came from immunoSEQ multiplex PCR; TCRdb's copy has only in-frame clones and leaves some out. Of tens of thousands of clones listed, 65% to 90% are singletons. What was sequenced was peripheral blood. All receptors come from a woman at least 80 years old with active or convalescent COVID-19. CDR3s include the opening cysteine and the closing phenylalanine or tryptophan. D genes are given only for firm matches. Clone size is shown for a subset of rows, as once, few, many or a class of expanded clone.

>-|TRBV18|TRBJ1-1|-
TGTGCCAGCTCACCAAACCCCAGCGGCACTGAAGCTTTCTTT
CASSPNPSGTEAFF
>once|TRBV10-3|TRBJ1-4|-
TGTGCCATCAGTCCTTCCCTAGACGGGGGTGAAAAACTGTTTTTT
CAISPSLDGGEKLFF
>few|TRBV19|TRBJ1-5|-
TGTGCCAGTAGTACGACAGTTAATAGCAATCAGCCCCAGCATTTT
CASSTTVNSNQPQHF
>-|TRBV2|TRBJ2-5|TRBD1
TGTGCCAGCAGTTTCGGGACAGGGAAAGAGACCCAGTACTTC
CASSFGTGKETQYF
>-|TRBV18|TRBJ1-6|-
TGTGCCAGCTCACCAGGGGCAGGGGATAATTCACCCCTCCACTTT
CASSPGAGDNSPLHF
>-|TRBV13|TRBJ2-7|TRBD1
TGTGCCAGCAGCTTAATAGGGGGCAGGAACGAGCAGTACTTC
CASSLIGGRNEQYF
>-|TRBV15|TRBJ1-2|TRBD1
TGTGCCACCAGCAGACTAACCCTAACAGGGGCGTCTGGCTACACCTTC
CATSRLTLTGASGYTF
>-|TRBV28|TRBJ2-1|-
TGTGCCAGCAGTTTAAGTCCCCTACCAAGCTCCTACAATGAGCAGTTCTTC
CASSLSPLPSSYNEQFF
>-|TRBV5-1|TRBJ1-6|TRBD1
TGCGCCAGCAGCTTCTCCTATCAGGGACAGGATAATTCACCCCTCCACTTT
CASSFSYQGQDNSPLHF
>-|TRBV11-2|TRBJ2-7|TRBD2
TGTGCCAGCAGCTTAGACACTAGCGGGGGACTCGAGCAGTACTTC
CASSLDTSGGLEQYF
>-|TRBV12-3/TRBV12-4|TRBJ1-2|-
TGTGCCAGCAGTTCAGCTAGGGGTAGGGGCTACACCTTC
CASSSARGRGYTF
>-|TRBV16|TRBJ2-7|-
TGTGCCAGCAGCCAATCATATCCGTTCCGCGAGCAGTACTTC
CASSQSYPFREQYF
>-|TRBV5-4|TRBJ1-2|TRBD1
TGTGCCACCATACCCGACACGACAGGGACCTATGGCTACACCTTC
CATIPDTTGTYGYTF
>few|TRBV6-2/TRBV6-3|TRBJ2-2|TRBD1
TGTGCCAGCAGTTACGCCGAGGGACAGGGACTCACCGGGGAGCTGTTTTTT
CASSYAEGQGLTGELFF
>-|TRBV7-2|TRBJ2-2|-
TGTGCCAGCAGCCAGTACACCGGGGAGCTGTTTTTT
CASSQYTGELFF
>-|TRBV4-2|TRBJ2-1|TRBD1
TGTGCCAGCAGCCCTGCCCGGACAGGGAGCTCCTACAATGAGCAGTTCTTC
CASSPARTGSSYNEQFF
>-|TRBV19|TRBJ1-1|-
TGTGCCAGTAGTATTCGCCGAGGAGAGTACACTGAAGCTTTCTTT
CASSIRRGEYTEAFF
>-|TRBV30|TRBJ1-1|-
TGTGCCTGGAGCCCAAGGGGGTATCGGGCTTTCTTT
CAWSPRGYRAFF
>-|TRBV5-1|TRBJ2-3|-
TGCGCCAGCAGCAAGGAGGGACGGACCAGCACAGATACGCAGTATTTT
CASSKEGRTSTDTQYF
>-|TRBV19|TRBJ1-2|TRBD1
TGTGCCAGTAGTCAGGACAGGGTCGGAGGGAACTATGGCTACACCTTC
CASSQDRVGGNYGYTF
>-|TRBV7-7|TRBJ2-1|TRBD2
TGTGCTAGCAGCCCCTGGGGGCGGGGGGGCCGAAATGAGCAGTTCTTC
CASSPWGRGGRNEQFF
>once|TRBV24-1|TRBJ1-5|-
TGTGCCACCAGTGTCTTAGTGAAGGACAGACATAGCAATCAGCCCCAGCATTTT
CATSVLVKDRHSNQPQHF
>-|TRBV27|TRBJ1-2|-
TGTGCCAGCAGTTTAGGGGCGCGGCACTATGGCTACACCTTC
CASSLGARHYGYTF
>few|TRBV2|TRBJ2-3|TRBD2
TGTGCCAGCACACTAGCGGGAGTCTTGGCAGATACGCAGTATTTT
CASTLAGVLADTQYF
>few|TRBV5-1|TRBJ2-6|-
TGCGCCAGCAGCGCCGGTGGGGCCAACGTCCTGACTTTC
CASSAGGANVLTF
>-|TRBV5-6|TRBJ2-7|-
TGTGCCAGGGGGGCGGGAGCGGACCTCTACGAGCAGTACTTC
CARGAGADLYEQYF
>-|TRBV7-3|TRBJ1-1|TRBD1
TGTGCCAGCAGCCCAGGGACAGGTGAAGCTTTCTTT
CASSPGTGEAFF
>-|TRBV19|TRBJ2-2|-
TGTGCCAGTAGTCGAGGCTACACCGGGGAGCTGTTTTTT
CASSRGYTGELFF
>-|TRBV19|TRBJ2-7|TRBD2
TGTGCCAGTAGTATAAAACTAGCGGGGGGGCCCTACGAGCAGTACTTC
CASSIKLAGGPYEQYF
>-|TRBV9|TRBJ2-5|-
TGTGCCAGCAGCGTAGGGGGCGCCCAAGAGACCCAGTACTTC
CASSVGGAQETQYF
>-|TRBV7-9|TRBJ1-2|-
TGTGCCAGCGGTTTTTCCCCCGGACATAGAGGCTACACCTTC
CASGFSPGHRGYTF
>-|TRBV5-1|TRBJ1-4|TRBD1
TGCGCCAGCAGCCGAACCCGACAGGGGGGTAATGAAAAACTGTTTTTT
CASSRTRQGGNEKLFF
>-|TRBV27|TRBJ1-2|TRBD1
TGTGCCAGCAGGCGAACAGGGGTCAGGTTCTATGGCTACACCTTC
CASRRTGVRFYGYTF
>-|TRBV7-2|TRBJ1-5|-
TGTGCCAGCAGCTTAGATGGCATTAATCAGCCCCAGCATTTT
CASSLDGINQPQHF
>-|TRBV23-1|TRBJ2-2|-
TGCGCCAGCAGAAGGACAGCGAACACCGGGGAGCTGTTTTTT
CASRRTANTGELFF
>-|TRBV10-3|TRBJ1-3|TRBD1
TGTGCCATCAGTCCATCCGGACAGGGGGGCTCTGGAAACACCATATATTTT
CAISPSGQGGSGNTIYF
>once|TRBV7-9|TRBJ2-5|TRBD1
TGTGCCAGCAGCTTTGACAGGGCCGAGACCCAGTACTTC
CASSFDRAETQYF
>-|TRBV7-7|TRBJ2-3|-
TGTGCTAGCAGCCTGGGTTACAGTAGCACAGATACGCAGTATTTT
CASSLGYSSTDTQYF
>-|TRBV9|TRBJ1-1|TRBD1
TGTGCCAGCAGCCCGGGACAGGGAAAAACTGAAGCTTTCTTT
CASSPGQGKTEAFF
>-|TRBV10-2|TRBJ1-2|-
TGCGCCAGCAGTGAGTCGCTCGACAGGTCCAATGGCTACACCTTC
CASSESLDRSNGYTF
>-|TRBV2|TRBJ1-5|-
TGTGCCAGCAGTGGGCCCGGCCTAGACAGCAATCAGCCCCAGCATTTT
CASSGPGLDSNQPQHF
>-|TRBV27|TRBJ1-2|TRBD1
TGTGCCAGCAGTCCCCGACAGGGGCAGGACTACACCTTC
CASSPRQGQDYTF
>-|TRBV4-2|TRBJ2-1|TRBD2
TGTGCCAGCAGCCAAAACCTAGCGGGGGACTACAATGAGCAGTTCTTC
CASSQNLAGDYNEQFF
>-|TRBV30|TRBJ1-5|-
TGTGCCTGGAGTCTGCGGATGGGAGGCCAGCCCCAGCATTTT
CAWSLRMGGQPQHF
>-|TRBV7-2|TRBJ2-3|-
TGTGCCAGCAGCTCAAGAAGCACAGGTACGCAGTATTTT
CASSSRSTGTQYF
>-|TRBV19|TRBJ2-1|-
TGTGCCAGTAGTATTCGGTCGAGTCTCCATGAGCAGTTCTTC
CASSIRSSLHEQFF
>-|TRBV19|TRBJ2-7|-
TGTGCCAGTAAGCCAGGGGCGGCCACGGACGAGCAGTACTTC
CASKPGAATDEQYF
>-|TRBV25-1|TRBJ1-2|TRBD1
TGTGCCAGCAGTCTTCCGGGACAGGATTCCTTCTATGGCTACACCTTC
CASSLPGQDSFYGYTF
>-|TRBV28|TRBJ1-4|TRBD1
TGTGCCAGCAGTCTAGGACAGGGTCCTGAAAAACTGTTTTTT
CASSLGQGPEKLFF
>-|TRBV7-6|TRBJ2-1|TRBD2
TGTGCCAGCAGCTTAGATAGCGGGGCCTTTACGGGAGAGCAGTTCTTC
CASSLDSGAFTGEQFF
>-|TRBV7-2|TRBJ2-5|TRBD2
TGTGCCAGCAGCCAAATGGGGGGGGGAGAGACCCAGTACTTC
CASSQMGGGETQYF
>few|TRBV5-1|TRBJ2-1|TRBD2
TGCGCCAGCAGCCGTCTAGCGGGGGGCGGAAATGAGCAGTTCTTC
CASSRLAGGGNEQFF
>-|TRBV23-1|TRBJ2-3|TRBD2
TGCGCCAGCAGTCACGGGGTAGCGGGATCCACAGATACGCAGTATTTT
CASSHGVAGSTDTQYF
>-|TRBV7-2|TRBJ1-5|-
TGTGCCAGCAGCTTAATGGGTGGTAGAAGAGCAGGCCAGCCCCAGCATTTT
CASSLMGGRRAGQPQHF
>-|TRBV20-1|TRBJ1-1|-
TGCAGTGCTAGTCCGACAGGGAACACTGAAGCTTTCTTT
CSASPTGNTEAFF
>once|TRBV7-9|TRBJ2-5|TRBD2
TGTGCCAGCACCTCCCCCGCTAGCGGGGGGGGAGAGACCCAGTACTTC
CASTSPASGGGETQYF